The clone carrying this T cell receptor beta chain showed up many times. The entry originates in a study of T cells in Graves' hyperthyroidism and ophthalmopathy. CDR1 and CDR2 (germline): MNHEY, SMNVEV (reference sequence). Trimming stripped 5 bases from V and 2 bases from J, with 11 bases between. CDR3 size: 14 residues. The TCR beta CDR3 regions underwent amplification using RNA transcripts as the source. TCR CDR3 regions were first amplified by RT-PCR with HTBI primers. TCRdb reprocessed the multiplex PCR reads with MiXCR, giving one entry per CDR3 protein. The data show under 600,000 distinct CDR3 sequences, more than 15% seen once.

This clonotype was obtained from a woman aged 40 to 49 with Graves' ophthalmopathy. Material for sequencing was blood. The chain combines TRBV27 with TRBJ2-3, with D unclear. The DNA for the CDR3 is TGTGCCAGCAGTCCCCTCCCGCTCACAGATACGCAGTATTTT. Translating gives CASSPLPLTDTQYF.